This record looks at one TCR beta chain sequence and its context. Its binding antigen is unknown. Base qualities were left out, and no much larger clone turns up one base away. This sample was taken from a study of shared clonotypes between healthy human individuals (dated by TCRdb to the early 2020s). For the wider study: The cohort included a few men and two women between 18 and 49 years of age. For each donor, three plates each were used for CD4 naive and CD4 memory, two plates were used for CD8 naive, and one plate was used for CD8 memory. The study deeply sequenced blood TCR repertoires of five healthy adults to estimate repertoire size and the extent of clonotype sharing between individuals. To increase sequencing depth and limit assay-specific biases, TCR repertoire library preparation and sequencing were carried out by different laboratories using diverse techniques. Leukapheresis yielded between about 0.94 and 8.9 billion PBMCs per donor. Overall study results and their limits: Across several donors, 5% to 6% of naive CD4, roughly 3.5% of naive CD8, under 2.5% of memory CD4, and about 0.44% of memory CD8 clonotypes were shared. Even with the large sequencing depth, rarefaction of the sorted-subset datasets indicated that sequencing was incomplete. Higher generation probabilities were observed for clonotypes shared by all four sorted-subset donors than for non-shared clonotypes. Sampling was restricted to blood, and TCR repertoires in tissue are likely to differ from TCR repertoires in blood. Larger estimated clonotype richness was generally found for naive subsets than for memory subsets. Pairwise subsampling indicated that sequencing depth was expected to affect the degree of clonotype sharing among donors. Because the study included a small number of donors, the genetic and exposure-history diversity represented was limited.

Sequences WNHNN (CDR1) and SYGVQD (CDR2) are obtained from the germline V gene (reference sequence). V is pruned by 3 bases and J by 6 bases, leaving 6 bases of the junction without a gene match. Including cysteine and phenylalanine, the CDR3 has 15 amino acids. Left in the record is the CDR3 DNA by itself, 45 bases read in frame from the first base. Using the deep immunoSEQ assay, TCR CDR3 regions were amplified from genomic DNA by multiplex PCR. Extracted genomic DNA from each cell subset was distributed evenly across all wells of several immunoSEQ 96-well plates, and each plate was treated as a replicate. For sorted subsets, around 0.2 ug genomic DNA, equal to tens of thousands of T cell genomes, was loaded into each replicate PCR. Purified libraries were quantified with a Qubit 3.0 fluorometer, sized on a Bioanalyzer 2100, and re-quantified with the KAPA Library Quantification kit. Every immunoSEQ 96-well plate was sequenced on a separate single-read 150-cycle Illumina NextSeq 550 flow cell. The authors' pipeline ran thus. Because only junctional sequences without quality scores were contained in the immunoSEQ output, filtering matching that applied to full-length reads could not be performed. To assign V/J genes and CDR3, sequences were annotated against IMGT germline references using PyIR, a Python wrapper for IgBLAST v1.9. Any read was removed if the V/J assignment was weak (E-value above 1e-6), the CDR3 was missing, or the read contained stop codons, out-of-frame junctions, or ambiguous translated residues. A V3J clonotype was defined by an identical inferred V gene, J gene, and CDR3 amino acid sequence. Percentage overlap between repertoires was calculated by dividing the number of shared unique clonotypes by the size of the smaller repertoire. Repertoire richness was assessed with RTK rarefaction, the Chao1 estimator, and Recon v2.1 estimates of unobserved clonotypes. Generation probabilities for all TCRbeta clonotypes obtained by the gDNA method from a handful of donors were computed using OLGA. The source is immuneACCESS, and TCRdb retained only in-frame sequences with V and J called. Part of the clones is not carried over; for the studies checked, unresolved V genes explain less than half of this, and the remainder is unexplained. From that table come the V and J calls and clone size; the DNA was used to work out D and trimming. This sample comprises 600,000 or so clones, about 98% of them detected only once. The ten largest clonotypes hold 0.3% of the sample.

For the CD8 naive samples, CD45RO-negative cells were positively selected for CCR7, yielding a CD45RA+CCR7+ population from which TemRA cells were excluded. The donors were healthy, HIV-negative adults who had no recently reported acute infections or vaccinations. All donors were Caucasian adults living in Nashville, Tennessee, USA. After blood collection by leukapheresis, PBMCs were isolated using Ficoll-Histopaque density gradient centrifugation and then cryopreserved in the vapor phase of liquid nitrogen. Purity and quantity of every magnetically sorted T cell population were checked by analytical flow cytometry. Genomic DNA was isolated from each sorted fraction and quantified by UV absorbance on a Nanodrop 2000c.

This clonotype was obtained from a man aged 25 to 40 in good health. The chain is assembled from TRBV10-1 and TRBJ2-4; 9 junctional bases match TRBD1. Sequencing was carried out using naive CD8+ T cells sorted from blood. In the paper's terms, the cell subset or site label means: CD45RA+CCR7+. The base sequence is TGCGCCAGCAGTGATCGGACAGGGGAGCCAAACATTCAGTACTTC. Translation gives CASSDRTGEPNIQYF.